The text below deals with one TCR beta chain. Its antigen is not known. This sample stems from a study of T-cell reconstitution after alpha-beta-depleted transplantation in children. The V gene's germline CDR1 is SQVTM and CDR2 ANQGSEA. Trimming shortened V by 5 bases and J by 5 bases, and 15 bases separated the two germline ends. There are 13 residues in the CDR3. Unique molecular identifiers were incorporated during preparation of the TCRbeta library. One entry per CDR3 protein results from TCRdb running MiXCR on the PCR reads. The sample lists hundreds of thousands of distinct CDR3 sequences, approximately 13% seen once, with 2% to 2.5% in the top ten. Findings and limits, study-wide: Alpha-beta T cells present about two months after transplant were reported to originate from several hundred expanded graft clones. Hyperexpanded clones declined; after one year, newly produced T cells mostly supplied diversity. Surviving recipient T cells and thymic progenitors underlay high day-60 TCRbeta diversity in some patients.

This TCR derives from a male patient aged 10-17 years who had a stem cell transplant for acute myeloid leukemia, so the T cells may come from the graft donor. Sequencing was performed on PBMCs, mostly from graft donor cells, taken 360 days after TCRalphabeta/CD19-depleted stem cell transplant. V is TRBV29-1 and J is TRBJ2-5; TRBD2 is a possible D gene (5 bases). CDR3 protein: CSVPGPGVETQYF. For the CDR3, the DNA is TGCAGCGTTCCGGGCCCCGGGGTGGAGACCCAGTACTTC.